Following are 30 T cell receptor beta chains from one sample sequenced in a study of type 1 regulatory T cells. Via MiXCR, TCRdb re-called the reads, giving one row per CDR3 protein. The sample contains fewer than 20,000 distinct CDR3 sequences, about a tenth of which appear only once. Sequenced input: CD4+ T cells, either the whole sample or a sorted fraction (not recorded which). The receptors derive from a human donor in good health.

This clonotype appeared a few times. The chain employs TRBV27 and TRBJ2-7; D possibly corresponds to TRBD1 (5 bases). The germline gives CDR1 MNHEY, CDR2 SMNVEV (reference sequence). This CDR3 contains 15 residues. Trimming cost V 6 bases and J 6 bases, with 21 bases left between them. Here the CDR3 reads CASRGTSGAPGEQYF. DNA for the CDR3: TGTGCCAGCAGGGGTACATCTGGGGCCCCCGGCGAGCAGTACTTC.

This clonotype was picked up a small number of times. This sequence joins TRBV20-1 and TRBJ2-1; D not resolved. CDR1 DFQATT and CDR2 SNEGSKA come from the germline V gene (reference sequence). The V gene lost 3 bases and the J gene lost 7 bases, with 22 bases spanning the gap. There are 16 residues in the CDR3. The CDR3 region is CSASSVRLRLGNEQFF. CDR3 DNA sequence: TGCAGTGCTAGTAGTGTGCGGCTAAGGCTGGGTAATGAGCAGTTCTTC.

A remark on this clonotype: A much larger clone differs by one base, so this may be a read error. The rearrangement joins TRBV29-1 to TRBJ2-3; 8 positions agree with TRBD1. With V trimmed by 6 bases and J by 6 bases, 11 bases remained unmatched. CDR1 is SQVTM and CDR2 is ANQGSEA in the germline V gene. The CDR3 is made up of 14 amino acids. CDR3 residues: CSVSLGQVSDTQYF. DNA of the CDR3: TGCAGCGTGTCGCTGGGACAGGTTTCGGATACGCAGTATTTT.

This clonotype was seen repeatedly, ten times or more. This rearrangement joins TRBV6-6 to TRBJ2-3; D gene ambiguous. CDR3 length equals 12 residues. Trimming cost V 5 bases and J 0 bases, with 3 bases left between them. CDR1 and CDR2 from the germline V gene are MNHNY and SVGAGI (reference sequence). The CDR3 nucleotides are TGTGCCAGCAGTGACAGCACAGATACGCAGTATTTT. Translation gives CASSDSTDTQYF.

CDR3 nucleotide sequence: TGTGCCAGCAGCCGGGGACAGGGGTTTGAAAAACTGTTTTTT. It translates to CASSRGQGFEKLFF. V gene TRBV6-6 combines with J gene TRBJ1-4; 10 bases are shared with TRBD1. Trimming removed 6 bases from V and 7 bases from J; junction bases left unmatched: 5. The CDR3 sequence is 14 residues long. Germline CDR1 and CDR2: MNHNY and SVGAGI (reference sequence).

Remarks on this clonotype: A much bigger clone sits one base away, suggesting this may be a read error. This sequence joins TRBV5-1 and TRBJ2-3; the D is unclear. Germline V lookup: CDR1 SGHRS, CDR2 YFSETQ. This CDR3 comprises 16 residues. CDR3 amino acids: CAGSLNGRTSTDTQYF. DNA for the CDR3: TGCGCCGGCAGCTTGAACGGACGGACGTCCACAGATACGCAGTATTTT.

The CDR3, as DNA: TGTGCCTGGAGTGTACGCCTTGGTAGCGGCACAGATACGCAGTATTTT. Translation gives CAWSVRLGSGTDTQYF. The rearrangement links TRBV30 to TRBJ2-3, with D tentatively TRBD2 (5 bases). Germline CDR1 is GTSNPN and CDR2 is SVGIG (reference sequence). The CDR3 runs to 16 residues. The V gene lost 0 bases and the J gene lost 1 base, with 14 bases spanning the gap.

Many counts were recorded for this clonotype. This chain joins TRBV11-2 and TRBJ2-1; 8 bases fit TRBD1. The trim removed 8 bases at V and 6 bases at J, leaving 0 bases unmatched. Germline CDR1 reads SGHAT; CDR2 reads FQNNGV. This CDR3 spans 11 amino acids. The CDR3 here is CASGQGNEQFF. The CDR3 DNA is TGTGCCAGCGGACAGGGCAATGAGCAGTTCTTC.

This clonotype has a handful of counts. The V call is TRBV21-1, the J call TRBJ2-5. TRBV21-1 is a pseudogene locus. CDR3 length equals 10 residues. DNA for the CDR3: TGTGCCAGCATTAGAAAGACCCAGTACTTC. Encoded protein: CASIRKTQYF.

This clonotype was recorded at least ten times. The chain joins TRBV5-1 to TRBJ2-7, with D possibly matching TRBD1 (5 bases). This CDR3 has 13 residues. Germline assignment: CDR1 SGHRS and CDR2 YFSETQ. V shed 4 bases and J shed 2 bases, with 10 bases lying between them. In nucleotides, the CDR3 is TGCGCCAGCAGCCTACAGGAAACCTACGAGCAGTACTTC. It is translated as CASSLQETYEQYF.

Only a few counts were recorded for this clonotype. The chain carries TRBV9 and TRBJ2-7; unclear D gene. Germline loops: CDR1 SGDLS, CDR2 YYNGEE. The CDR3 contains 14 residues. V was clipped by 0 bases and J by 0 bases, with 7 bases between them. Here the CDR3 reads CASSVGSTSYEQYF. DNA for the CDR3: TGTGCCAGCAGCGTAGGGTCCACCTCCTACGAGCAGTACTTC.

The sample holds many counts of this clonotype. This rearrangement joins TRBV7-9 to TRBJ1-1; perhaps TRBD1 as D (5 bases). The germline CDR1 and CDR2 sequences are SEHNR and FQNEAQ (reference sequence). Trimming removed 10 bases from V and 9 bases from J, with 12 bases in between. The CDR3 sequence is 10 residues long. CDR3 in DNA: TGTGCCATTGGCGACAGACAAGCTTTCTTT. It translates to CAIGDRQAFF. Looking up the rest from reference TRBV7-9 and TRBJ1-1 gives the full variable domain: DTGVSQNPRHKITKRGQNVTFRCDPISEHNRLYWYRQTLGQGPEFLTYFQNEAQLEKSRLLSDRFSAERPKGSFSTLEIQRTEQGDSAMYLCAIGDRQAFFGQGTRLTVV.

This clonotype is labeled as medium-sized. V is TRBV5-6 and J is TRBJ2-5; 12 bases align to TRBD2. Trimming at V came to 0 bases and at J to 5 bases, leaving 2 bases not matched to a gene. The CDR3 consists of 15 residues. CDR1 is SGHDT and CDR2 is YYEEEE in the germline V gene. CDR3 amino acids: CASSLALAGGETQYF. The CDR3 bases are TGTGCCAGCAGCTTGGCCCTAGCGGGAGGGGAGACCCAGTACTTC.

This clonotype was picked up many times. DNA for the CDR3: TGTGCCAGTAGTGAGGCTGGCTACGAGCAGTACTTC. This codes for CASSEAGYEQYF. The chain has TRBV19 and TRBJ2-7; D remains unclear. V was trimmed by 5 bases and J by 3 bases, leaving 8 bases between them. The CDR3 consists of 12 residues. Germline loops: CDR1 LNHDA, CDR2 SQIVND (reference sequence).

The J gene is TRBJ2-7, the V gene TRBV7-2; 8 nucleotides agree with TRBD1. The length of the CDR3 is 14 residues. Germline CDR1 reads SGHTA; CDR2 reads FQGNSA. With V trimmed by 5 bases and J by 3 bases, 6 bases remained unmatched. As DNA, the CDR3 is TGTGCCAGCAGCATAACAGGGGGGAGCTACGAGCAGTACTTC. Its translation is CASSITGGSYEQYF.

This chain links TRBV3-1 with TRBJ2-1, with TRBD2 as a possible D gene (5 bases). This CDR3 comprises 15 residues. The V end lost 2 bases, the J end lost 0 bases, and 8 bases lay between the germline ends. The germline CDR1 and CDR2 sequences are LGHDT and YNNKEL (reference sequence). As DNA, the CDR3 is TGTGCCAGCAGCCAACTAGCCCTCTCCTACAATGAGCAGTTCTTC. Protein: CASSQLALSYNEQFF.

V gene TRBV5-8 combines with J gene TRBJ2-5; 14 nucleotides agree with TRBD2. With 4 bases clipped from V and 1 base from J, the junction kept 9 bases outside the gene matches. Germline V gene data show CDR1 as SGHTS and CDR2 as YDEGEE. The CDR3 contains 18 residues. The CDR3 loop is CASSRPGTSGRVQETQYF. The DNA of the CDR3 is TGTGCCAGCAGCCGTCCCGGGACTAGCGGGAGAGTCCAAGAGACCCAGTACTTC.

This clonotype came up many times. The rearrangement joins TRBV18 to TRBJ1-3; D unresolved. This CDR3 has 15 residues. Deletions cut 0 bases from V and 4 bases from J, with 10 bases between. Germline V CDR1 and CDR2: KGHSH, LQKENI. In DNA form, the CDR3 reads TGTGCCAGCTCACCACCAGCCCCAACCGGAAACACCATATATTTT. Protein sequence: CASSPPAPTGNTIYF.

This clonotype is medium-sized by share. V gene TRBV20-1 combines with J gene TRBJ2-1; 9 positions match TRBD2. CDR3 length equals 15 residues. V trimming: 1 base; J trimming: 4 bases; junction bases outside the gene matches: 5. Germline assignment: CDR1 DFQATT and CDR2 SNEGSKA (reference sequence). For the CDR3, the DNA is TGCAGTGCTAGAGGTGTGACTAGCGGATACAATGAGCAGTTCTTC. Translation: CSARGVTSGYNEQFF.

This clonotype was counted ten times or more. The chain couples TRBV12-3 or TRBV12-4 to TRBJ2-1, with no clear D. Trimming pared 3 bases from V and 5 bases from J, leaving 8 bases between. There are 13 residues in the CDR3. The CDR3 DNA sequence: TGTGCCAGCAGTTTGAGAAACCACAATGAGCAGTTCTTC. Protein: CASSLRNHNEQFF.

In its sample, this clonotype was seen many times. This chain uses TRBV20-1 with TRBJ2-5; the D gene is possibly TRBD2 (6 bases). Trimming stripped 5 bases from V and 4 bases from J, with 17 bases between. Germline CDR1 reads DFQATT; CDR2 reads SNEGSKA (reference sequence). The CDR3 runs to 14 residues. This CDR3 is CSAPPRLGLETQYF. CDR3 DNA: TGCAGTGCTCCCCCCAGACTAGGTCTAGAGACCCAGTACTTC.

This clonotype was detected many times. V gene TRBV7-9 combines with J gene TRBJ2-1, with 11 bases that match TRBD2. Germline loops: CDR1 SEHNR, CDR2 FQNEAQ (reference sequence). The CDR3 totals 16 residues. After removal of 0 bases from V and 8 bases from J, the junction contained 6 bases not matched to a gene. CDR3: CASSLAVAGGFDEQFF. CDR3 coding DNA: TGTGCCAGCAGCTTAGCAGTAGCGGGAGGGTTCGATGAGCAGTTCTTC.

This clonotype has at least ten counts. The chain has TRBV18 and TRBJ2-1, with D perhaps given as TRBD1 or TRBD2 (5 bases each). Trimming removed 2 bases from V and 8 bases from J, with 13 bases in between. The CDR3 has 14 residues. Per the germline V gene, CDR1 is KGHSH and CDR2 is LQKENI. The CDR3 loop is CASSPGGGIDEQFF. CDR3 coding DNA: TGTGCCAGCTCACCAGGGGGTGGTATCGATGAGCAGTTCTTC.

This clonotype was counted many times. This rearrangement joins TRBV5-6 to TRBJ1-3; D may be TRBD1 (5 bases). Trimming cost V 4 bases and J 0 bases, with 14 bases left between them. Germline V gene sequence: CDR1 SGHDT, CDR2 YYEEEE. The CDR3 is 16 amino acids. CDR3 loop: CASSPGAGFSGNTIYF. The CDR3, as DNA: TGTGCCAGCAGCCCGGGAGCAGGGTTCTCTGGAAACACCATATATTTT.

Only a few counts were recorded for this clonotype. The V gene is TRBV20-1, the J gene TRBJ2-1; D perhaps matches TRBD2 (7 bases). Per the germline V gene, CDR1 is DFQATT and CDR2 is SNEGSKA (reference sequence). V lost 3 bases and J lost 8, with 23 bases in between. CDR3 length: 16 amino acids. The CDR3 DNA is TGCAGTGCTAGCCCCATCTGGGGGGGCCCCAGGGATGAGCAGTTCTTC. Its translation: CSASPIWGGPRDEQFF.

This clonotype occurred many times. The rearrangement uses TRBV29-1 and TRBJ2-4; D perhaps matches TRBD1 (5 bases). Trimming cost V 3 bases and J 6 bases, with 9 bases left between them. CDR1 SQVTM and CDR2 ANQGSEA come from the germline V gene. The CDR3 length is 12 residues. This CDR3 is CSVESDRNIQYF. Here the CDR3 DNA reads TGCAGCGTTGAGTCCGACAGAAACATTCAGTACTTC.

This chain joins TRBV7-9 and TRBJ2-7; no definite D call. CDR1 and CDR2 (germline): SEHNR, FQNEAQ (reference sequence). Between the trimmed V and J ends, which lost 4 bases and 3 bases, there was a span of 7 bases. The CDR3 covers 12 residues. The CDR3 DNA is TGTGCCAGCAGCTCCGAGCTCTACGAGCAGTACTTC. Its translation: CASSSELYEQYF.

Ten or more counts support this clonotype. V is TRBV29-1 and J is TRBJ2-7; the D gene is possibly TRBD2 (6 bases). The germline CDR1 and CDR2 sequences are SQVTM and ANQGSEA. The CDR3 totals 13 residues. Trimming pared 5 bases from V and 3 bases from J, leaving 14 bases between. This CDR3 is CSVKKDGSYEQYF. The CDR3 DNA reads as TGCAGCGTTAAGAAGGACGGGAGCTACGAGCAGTACTTC.

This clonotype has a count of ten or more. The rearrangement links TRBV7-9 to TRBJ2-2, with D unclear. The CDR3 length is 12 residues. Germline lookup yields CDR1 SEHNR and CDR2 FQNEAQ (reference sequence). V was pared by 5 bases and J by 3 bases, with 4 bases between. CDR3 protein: CASSHYTGELFF. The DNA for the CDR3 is TGTGCCAGCAGCCACTACACCGGGGAGCTGTTTTTT.

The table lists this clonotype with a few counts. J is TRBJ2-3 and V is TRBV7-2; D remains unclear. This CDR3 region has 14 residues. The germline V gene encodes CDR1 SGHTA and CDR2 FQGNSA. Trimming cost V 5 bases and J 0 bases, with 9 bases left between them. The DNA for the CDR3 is TGTGCCAGCAGCCCCACAGTCAGCACAGATACGCAGTATTTT. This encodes CASSPTVSTDTQYF.